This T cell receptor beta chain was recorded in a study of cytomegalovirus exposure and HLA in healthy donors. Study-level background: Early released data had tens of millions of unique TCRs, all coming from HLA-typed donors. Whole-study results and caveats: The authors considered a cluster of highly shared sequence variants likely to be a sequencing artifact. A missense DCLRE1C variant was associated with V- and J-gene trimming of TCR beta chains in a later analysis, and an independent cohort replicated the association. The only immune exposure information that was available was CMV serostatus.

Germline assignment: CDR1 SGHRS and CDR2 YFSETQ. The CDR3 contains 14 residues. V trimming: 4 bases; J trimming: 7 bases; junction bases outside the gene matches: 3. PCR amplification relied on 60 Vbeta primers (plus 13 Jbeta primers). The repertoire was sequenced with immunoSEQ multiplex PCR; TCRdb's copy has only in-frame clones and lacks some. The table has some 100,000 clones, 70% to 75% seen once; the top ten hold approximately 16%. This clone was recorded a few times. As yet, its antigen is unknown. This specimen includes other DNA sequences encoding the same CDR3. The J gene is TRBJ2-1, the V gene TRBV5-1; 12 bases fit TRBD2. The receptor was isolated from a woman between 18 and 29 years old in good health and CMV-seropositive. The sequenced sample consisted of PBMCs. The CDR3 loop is CASSLGLAGNEQFF. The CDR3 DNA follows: TGCGCCAGCAGCCTGGGACTAGCGGGTAATGAGCAGTTCTTC.